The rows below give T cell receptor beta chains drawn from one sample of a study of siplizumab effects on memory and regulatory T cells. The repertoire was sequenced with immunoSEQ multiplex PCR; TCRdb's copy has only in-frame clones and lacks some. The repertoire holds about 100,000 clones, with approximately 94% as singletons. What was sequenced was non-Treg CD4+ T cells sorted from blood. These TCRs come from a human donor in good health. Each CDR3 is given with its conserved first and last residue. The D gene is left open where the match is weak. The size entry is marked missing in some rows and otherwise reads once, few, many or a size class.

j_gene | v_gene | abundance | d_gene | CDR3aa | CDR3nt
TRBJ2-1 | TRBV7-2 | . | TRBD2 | CASSLFRGTSEYNEQFF | TGTGCCAGCAGCTTATTCCGGGGGACTAGCGAATACAATGAGCAGTTCTTC
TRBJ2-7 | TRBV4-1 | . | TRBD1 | CASSQIPTGEGEQYF | TGCGCCAGCAGCCAGATACCCACAGGGGAAGGCGAGCAGTACTTC
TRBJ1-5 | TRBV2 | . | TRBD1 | CASSRTGNNQPQHF | TGTGCCAGCAGTAGGACAGGGAACAATCAGCCCCAGCATTTT
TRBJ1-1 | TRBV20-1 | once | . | CSVQMNTEAFF | TGCAGTGTTCAAATGAACACTGAAGCTTTCTTT
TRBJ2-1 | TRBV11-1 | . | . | CASSPQQGSYNEQFF | TGTGCCAGCAGCCCCCAACAGGGCTCCTACAATGAGCAGTTCTTC
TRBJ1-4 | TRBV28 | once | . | CASSIHEKLFF | TGTGCCAGCAGCATACATGAAAAACTGTTTTTT
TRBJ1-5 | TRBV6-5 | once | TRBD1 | CASSLTGAQPQHF | TGTGCCAGCAGTCTAACAGGGGCGCAGCCCCAGCATTTT
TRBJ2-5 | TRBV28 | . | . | CASSFGETQYF | TGTGCCAGCAGTTTTGGGGAGACCCAGTACTTC
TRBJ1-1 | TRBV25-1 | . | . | CASGRDGNTEAFF | TGTGCCAGCGGGCGAGACGGGAACACTGAAGCTTTCTTT
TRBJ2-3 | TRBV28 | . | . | CASSLGRGDTQYF | TGTGCCAGCAGTTTAGGGAGGGGGGATACGCAGTATTTT
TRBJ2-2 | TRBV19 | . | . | CASSFRTGELFF | TGTGCCAGTAGTTTCCGGACCGGGGAGCTGTTTTTT
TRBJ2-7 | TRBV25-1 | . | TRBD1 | CASGDRVETIGSYEQYF | TGTGCCAGCGGGGACAGGGTAGAAACTATAGGCTCCTACGAGCAGTACTTC
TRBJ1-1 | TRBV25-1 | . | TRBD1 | CASSALDRANTEAFF | TGTGCCAGCAGTGCCCTAGACAGGGCGAACACTGAAGCTTTCTTT
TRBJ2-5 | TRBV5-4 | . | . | CASSLAKGQETQYF | TGTGCCAGCAGCTTGGCAAAGGGACAAGAGACCCAGTACTTC
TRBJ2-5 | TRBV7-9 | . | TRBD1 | CASTLTGGRETQYF | TGTGCCAGCACTCTAACAGGGGGCCGGGAGACCCAGTACTTC
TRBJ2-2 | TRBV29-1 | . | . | CSVGREHTGELFF | TGCAGCGTTGGTCGGGAGCACACCGGGGAGCTGTTTTTT
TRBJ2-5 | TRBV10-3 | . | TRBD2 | CAAGASGIAETQYF | TGTGCCGCAGGGGCTAGCGGGATTGCAGAGACCCAGTACTTC
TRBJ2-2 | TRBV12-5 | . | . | CASGLGANTGELFF | TGTGCTAGTGGTTTGGGGGCAAACACCGGGGAGCTGTTTTTT
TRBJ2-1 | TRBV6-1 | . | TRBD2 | CASSSSGRVGNEQFF | TGTGCCAGCAGTTCTAGCGGGAGGGTTGGGAATGAGCAGTTCTTC
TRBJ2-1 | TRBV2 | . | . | CASRVVERSNEQFF | TGTGCCAGCAGGGTGGTTGAGAGGAGCAATGAGCAGTTCTTC
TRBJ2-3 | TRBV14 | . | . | CASSRDLTADTQYF | TGTGCCAGCAGCCGAGACCTCACGGCAGATACGCAGTATTTT
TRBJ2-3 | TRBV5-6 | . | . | CASFPAGSTDTQYF | TGTGCCAGCTTTCCGGCGGGCTCCACAGATACGCAGTATTTT
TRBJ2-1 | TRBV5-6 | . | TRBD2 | CASSLSYSSGRANEQFF | TGTGCCAGCAGCTTGAGCTATTCTAGCGGGAGGGCCAATGAGCAGTTCTTC
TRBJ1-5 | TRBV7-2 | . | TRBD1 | CASSPEGTVQPQHF | TGTGCCAGCAGCCCCGAGGGGACAGTACAGCCCCAGCATTTT
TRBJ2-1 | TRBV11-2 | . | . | CASSLDQLGPYNEQFF | TGTGCCAGCAGCTTAGATCAGCTAGGACCTTACAATGAGCAGTTCTTC
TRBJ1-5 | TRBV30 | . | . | CAWGQRNQPQHF | TGTGCCTGGGGACAGAGAAATCAGCCCCAGCATTTT
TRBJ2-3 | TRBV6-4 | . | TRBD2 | CASSESGTSFTDTQYF | TGTGCCAGCAGTGAGTCGGGGACTAGTTTTACAGATACGCAGTATTTT
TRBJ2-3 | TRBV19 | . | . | CASSTRTDTQYF | TGTGCCAGTAGTACTCGCACAGATACGCAGTATTTT
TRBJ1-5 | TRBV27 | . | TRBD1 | CASSFREGAQPQHF | TGTGCCAGCAGTTTCCGTGAGGGGGCTCAGCCCCAGCATTTT
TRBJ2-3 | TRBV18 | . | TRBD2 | CASSPTREMTILQYF | TGTGCCAGCTCACCTACGCGGGAGATGACCATTTTGCAGTATTTT
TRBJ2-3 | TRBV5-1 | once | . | CASSLSPYTDTQYF | TGCGCCAGCAGCTTGAGTCCCTACACAGATACGCAGTATTTT
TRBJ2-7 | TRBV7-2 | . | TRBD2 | CASSFGLAGGGYEQYF | TGTGCCAGCAGCTTTGGACTAGCGGGAGGAGGGTACGAGCAGTACTTC
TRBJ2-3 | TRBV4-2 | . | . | CASSQGVAAYTDTQYF | TGTGCCAGCAGCCAAGGGGTAGCAGCGTACACAGATACGCAGTATTTT
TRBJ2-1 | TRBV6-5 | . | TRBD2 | CASSSKGLASNEQFF | TGTGCCAGCAGTTCCAAGGGACTAGCGTCCAATGAGCAGTTCTTC
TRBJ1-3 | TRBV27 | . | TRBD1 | CASRITGAGNTIYF | TGTGCCAGCAGAATTACAGGGGCTGGAAACACCATATATTTT